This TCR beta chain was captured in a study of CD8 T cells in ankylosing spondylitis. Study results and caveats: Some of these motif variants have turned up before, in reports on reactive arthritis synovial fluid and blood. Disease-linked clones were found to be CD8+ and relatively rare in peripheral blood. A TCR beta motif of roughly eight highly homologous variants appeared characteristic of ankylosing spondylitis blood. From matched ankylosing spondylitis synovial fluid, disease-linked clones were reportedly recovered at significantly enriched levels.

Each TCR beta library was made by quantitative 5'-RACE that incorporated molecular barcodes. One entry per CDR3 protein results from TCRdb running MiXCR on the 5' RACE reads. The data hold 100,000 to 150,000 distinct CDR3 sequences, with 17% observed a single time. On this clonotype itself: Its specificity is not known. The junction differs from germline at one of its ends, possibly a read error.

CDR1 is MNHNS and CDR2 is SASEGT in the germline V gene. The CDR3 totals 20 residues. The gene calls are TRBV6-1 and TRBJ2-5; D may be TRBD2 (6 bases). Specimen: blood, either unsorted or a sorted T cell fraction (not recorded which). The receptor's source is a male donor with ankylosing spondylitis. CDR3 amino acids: CASSEDWSGGLQDSQETQYF. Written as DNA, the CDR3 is TGCGCCAGCAGTGAAGATTGGTCCGGAGGGCTCCAGGATTCCCAAGAGACCCAGTACTTC.